This T cell receptor (beta chain) was documented in a study of cytomegalovirus exposure and HLA in healthy donors. V lost 5 bases, J lost 7 bases, and 4 bases stayed unmatched. Germline CDR1 and CDR2: SGHVS and FQNEAQ. The length of the CDR3 is 14 residues. PCR was performed using 60 Vbeta and 13 Jbeta primers. The protocol was immunoSEQ multiplex PCR, while the TCRdb copy is restricted to in-frame clones and leaves out a portion. Found here are around 36,000 clones, 81% of them singletons; the top ten hold about a tenth. The clonotype was recovered from a woman aged 35 to 49 in good health and CMV-seronegative. The rearrangement links TRBV7-8 to TRBJ2-1, with TRBD2 identical over 11 bases. Sequenced: PBMCs. The CDR3 protein is CASSPRLAGNEQFF. The CDR3 DNA reads TGTGCCAGCAGCCCCCGACTAGCGGGGAATGAGCAGTTCTTC.